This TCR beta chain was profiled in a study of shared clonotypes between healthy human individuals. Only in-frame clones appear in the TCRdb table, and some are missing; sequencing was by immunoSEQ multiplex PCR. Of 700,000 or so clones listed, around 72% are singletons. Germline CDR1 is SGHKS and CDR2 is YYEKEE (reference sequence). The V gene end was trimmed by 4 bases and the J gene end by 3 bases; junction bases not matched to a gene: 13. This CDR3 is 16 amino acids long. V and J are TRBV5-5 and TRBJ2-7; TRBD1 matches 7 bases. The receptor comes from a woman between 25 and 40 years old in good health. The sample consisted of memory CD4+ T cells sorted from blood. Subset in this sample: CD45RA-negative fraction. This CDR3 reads CASSQTGAGTYYEQYF. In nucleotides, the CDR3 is TGTGCCAGCAGCCAAACAGGGGCCGGAACCTACTACGAGCAGTACTTC.